This T cell receptor (beta chain) was obtained from a study of shared clonotypes between healthy human individuals. Looking at the study overall: CD8 memory received one plate per donor, CD8 naive two, CD4 memory three and CD4 naive three.

It was CD45RO-negative cells, positively selected for CCR7, that made up naive CD8 cells, with terminally differentiated effector memory CD45RA+ cells excluded. Study-wide results and limits: Shared clonotypes: roughly 4.5% naive CD4, approximately 3.4% naive CD8, about 2.5% memory CD4, more than 0.3% memory CD8. Tissues were not sampled, only blood, and their repertoires likely differ.

This clone was counted a single time. The antigen is not known. The germline V gene has CDR1 SGHAT and CDR2 FQNNGV. This CDR3 has 13 amino acids. V was clipped by 1 base and J by 8 bases, with 8 bases between them. For sorted subsets, roughly 210 ng DNA per replicate equaled 33,000 or so T cell genomes. Method: immunoSEQ multiplex PCR; TCRdb's copy keeps in-frame clones and lacks some. Of about 2 million clones in the sample, over 85% were seen once. Sequences were obtained from naive CD8+ T cells sorted from blood. The chain has TRBV11-2 and TRBJ2-2; D is unclear. This sequence originates from a man aged 18 to 29 in good health. The CDR3 here is CASSLAPWGELFF. Here the CDR3 DNA reads TGTGCCAGCAGCTTAGCCCCATGGGGGGAGCTGTTTTTT.